Following are 25 T cell receptor beta chains from one sample sequenced in a study of cytomegalovirus exposure and HLA in healthy donors (dated by TCRdb to 2017 to 2019). The method was the immunoSEQ multiplex PCR assay. TCRdb re-hosts the immuneACCESS table, in-frame sequences only. Its copies lack some clones; in the studies checked, an unresolved V gene accounts for under half of them, and the cause for the rest is not known. The sample has about 200,000 clones on record, around 80% of them singletons. 0.95% to 1.5% of the sample is in the top ten clones. Source material: PBMCs. The receptor source for this set is a woman younger than 45 in good health and CMV-seronegative.

J is TRBJ2-7 and V is TRBV2; a possible D gene is TRBD1 (6 bases). V lost 5 bases to trimming and J lost 9 bases, with 17 bases between them. Germline V lookup: CDR1 SNHLY, CDR2 FYNNEI. There are 13 residues in the CDR3. The CDR3 bases are TGTGCCAGCAGTTCCGGGACACAATTGGTGCAGTACTTC. It codes for CASSSGTQLVQYF. Using reference TRBV2 and TRBJ2-7 for the parts outside the CDR3, the full variable domain is EPEVTQTPSHQVTQMGQEVILRCVPISNHLYFYWYRQILGQKVEFLVSFYNNEISEKSEIFDDQFSVERPDGSNFTLKIRSTKLEDSAMYFCASSSGTQLVQYFGPGTRLTVT.

J is TRBJ2-7 and V is TRBV9, with TRBD2 matching over 12 bases. CDR3 length: 16 amino acids. Germline CDR1 reads SGDLS; CDR2 reads YYNGEE. With 0 bases clipped from V and 7 bases from J, the junction kept 8 bases outside the gene matches. The CDR3 here is CASSVVASGRAGEQYF. The CDR3 region has the DNA TGTGCCAGCAGCGTAGTGGCTAGCGGGAGGGCCGGTGAGCAGTACTTC.

The chain links TRBV9 to TRBJ2-7; 9 bases line up with TRBD1. The trim removed 3 bases at V and 3 bases at J, leaving 7 bases unmatched. Germline V CDR1 and CDR2: SGDLS, YYNGEE. This CDR3 region has 15 residues. The CDR3 sequence is CASSASTGQGYEQYF. In DNA form, the CDR3 reads TGTGCCAGCAGCGCAAGCACGGGACAGGGCTACGAGCAGTACTTC.

The chain is built from TRBV14 and TRBJ1-2; 11 bases are shared with TRBD1. With V trimmed by 1 base and J by 7 bases, 5 bases remained unmatched. Germline V gives CDR1 SGHDN, CDR2 FVKESK. This CDR3 has 15 residues. The CDR3 nucleotides are TGTGCCAGCAGCCAAGCCGGGACAGGGGGTTTTGGCTACACCTTC. Translation gives CASSQAGTGGFGYTF.

This chain joins TRBV7-6 and TRBJ1-5, with 7 bases matching TRBD1. This CDR3 has 15 amino acids. V shed 1 base, J shed 7 bases, and the junction held 7 bases outside the gene matches. In germline, CDR1 is SGHVS, CDR2 FNYEAQ. In DNA form, the CDR3 reads TGTGCCAGCAGCTTAGGCAGGGGGGACCACCAGCCCCAGCATTTT. This translates into CASSLGRGDHQPQHF. Complete variable domain (other parts from reference TRBV7-6 and TRBJ1-5): GAGVSQSPRYKVTKRGQDVALRCDPISGHVSLYWYRQALGQGPEFLTYFNYEAQQDKSGLPNDRFSAERPEGSISTLTIQRTEQRDSAMYRCASSLGRGDHQPQHFGDGTRLSIL.

The chain uses TRBV7-3 and TRBJ2-3, with 15 bases lining up with TRBD2. This CDR3 is 17 amino acids long. CDR1 and CDR2 from the germline V gene are SGHTA and FQGTGA. The ends lost 4 bases at V and 6 bases at J; junction bases unmatched: 8. CDR3 in amino acids: CASSSPGLAGGLDTQYF. The CDR3 DNA reads as TGTGCCAGCAGCTCCCCCGGACTAGCGGGGGGGTTGGATACGCAGTATTTT. The full variable domain, its missing parts supplied by reference TRBV7-3 and TRBJ2-3, is GAGVSQTPSNKVTEKGKYVELRCDPISGHTALYWYRQSLGQGPEFLIYFQGTGAADDSGLPNDRFFAVRPEGSVSTLKIQRTERGDSAVYLCASSSPGLAGGLDTQYFGPGTRLTVL.

V usage is TRBV7-9 and J usage is TRBJ2-5; perhaps TRBD2 as D (5 bases). Germline V gene lookup returns CDR1 SEHNR and CDR2 FQNEAQ (reference sequence). This CDR3 contains 14 residues. The ends were cut back, 2 bases at V and 2 bases at J, with 9 bases in the middle. This chain's CDR3 is CASSLRSVQETQYF. CDR3 bases: TGTGCCAGCAGCTTACGTAGCGTACAAGAGACCCAGTACTTC.

This clone was observed once. V is TRBV5-1 and J is TRBJ2-3, with 8 bases matching TRBD1. In germline, CDR1 is SGHRS, CDR2 YFSETQ. The CDR3 extends over 15 amino acids. Losses at the gene ends were 2 bases for V and 6 bases for J; bases not matched to a gene: 8. The CDR3 spells CASSLSDRGPDTQYF. CDR3 bases: TGCGCCAGCAGCTTATCAGACAGGGGACCTGATACGCAGTATTTT.

The rearrangement uses TRBV9 and TRBJ2-1; 9 bases fit TRBD1. Per germline, CDR1 SGDLS and CDR2 YYNGEE. This CDR3 is built from 17 residues. Trimming cost V 4 bases and J 5 bases; bases outside gene matches: 13. CDR3 loop: CASSPRAGTGTNNEQFF. CDR3 nucleotides: TGTGCCAGCAGCCCGAGGGCGGGGACAGGGACGAACAATGAGCAGTTCTTC.

The chain is built from TRBV19 and TRBJ1-4, with D unclear. The CDR3 is made up of 15 amino acids. Germline V gives CDR1 LNHDA, CDR2 SQIVND (reference sequence). V gave up 2 bases and J gave up 13 bases, with 20 bases separating them. CDR3 sequence (DNA): TGTGCCAGTAGTATAACGGGGAACCCCATGGCGGGACTGTTTTTT. Its protein product is CASSITGNPMAGLFF.

This sequence joins TRBV30 and TRBJ1-4; 7 bases align to TRBD1. Germline CDR1 reads GTSNPN; CDR2 reads SVGIG (reference sequence). There are 15 residues in the CDR3. The V gene end was trimmed by 5 bases and the J gene end by 0 bases; junction bases not matched to a gene: 6. This CDR3 is CAWERGHATNEKLFF. The CDR3 bases are TGTGCCTGGGAGAGGGGGCATGCAACTAATGAAAAACTGTTTTTT.

The V call is TRBV7-9, the J call TRBJ1-1; D unclear. The CDR3 length is 12 residues. The ends were cut back, 4 bases at V and 10 bases at J, with 13 bases in the middle. Germline values: CDR1 SEHNR, CDR2 FQNEAQ (reference sequence). The CDR3 is CASSSSRQAAFF. The CDR3 DNA is TGTGCCAGCAGCTCCTCCCGACAAGCAGCTTTCTTT.

This rearrangement joins TRBV18 to TRBJ2-7, with 7 bases identical to TRBD1. Trimming took 2 bases from V and 3 from J; bases not matched to a gene: 7. Germline V lookup: CDR1 KGHSH, CDR2 LQKENI. The CDR3 runs 15 residues. Written as DNA, the CDR3 is TGTGCCAGCTCACCAAGACAGGGCCAGGGCTACGAGCAGTACTTC. It specifies CASSPRQGQGYEQYF.

The chain employs TRBV7-2 and TRBJ2-3; 12 bases are shared with TRBD2. The CDR3 sequence is 15 residues long. CDR1 and CDR2 from the germline V gene are SGHTA and FQGNSA. Trimming took 6 bases from V and 3 from J; bases not matched to a gene: 4. The CDR3 DNA is TGTGCCAGCAGGGCCGGACTAGCGGGGACAGATACGCAGTATTTT. Protein sequence: CASRAGLAGTDTQYF.

This chain uses TRBV7-9 with TRBJ2-3, with TRBD2 as a possible D gene (5 bases). The V end lost 4 bases, the J end lost 1 base, and 9 bases lay between the germline ends. CDR3 length: 14 amino acids. Germline V gene sequence: CDR1 SEHNR, CDR2 FQNEAQ (reference sequence). The CDR3 nucleotides are TGTGCCAGCAGCTGGGGAGCCGGCACAGATACGCAGTATTTT. This encodes CASSWGAGTDTQYF.

The chain recombines TRBV18 with TRBJ2-2; 8 bases match TRBD1. The CDR3 is 18 amino acids. Trimming removed 5 bases from V and 1 base from J; junction bases left unmatched: 12. Germline V CDR1 and CDR2: KGHSH, LQKENI. The CDR3 coding sequence is TGTGCCAGCTCATCGTTAGACGCCGGGACAGGGAACACCGGGGAGCTGTTTTTT. It yields the protein CASSSLDAGTGNTGELFF.

This clone appeared once. The gene calls are TRBV7-2 and TRBJ2-3; 11 bases map to TRBD2. CDR1 SGHTA and CDR2 FQGNSA come from the germline V gene. J was trimmed by 2 bases and V by 1 base; bases with no gene match: 5. CDR3 length equals 17 residues. CDR3 protein: CASSLELAGAITDTQYF. As DNA, the CDR3 is TGTGCCAGCAGCTTAGAACTAGCGGGGGCGATCACAGATACGCAGTATTTT.

This chain uses TRBV19 with TRBJ1-4; D gene ambiguous. Trimming left V 5 bases short and J 2 bases short, with 15 bases between. The CDR3 covers 16 residues. CDR1 LNHDA and CDR2 SQIVND come from the germline V gene (reference sequence). The CDR3 DNA reads TGTGCCAGTAGTCCGGAGAAGGTTGGGACTAATGAAAAACTGTTTTTT. It encodes CASSPEKVGTNEKLFF.

The genes are TRBV4-1 and TRBJ2-2, with D hard to call. CDR1 MGHRA and CDR2 YSYEKL come from the germline V gene. The CDR3 sequence is 15 residues long. The V and J ends lost 1 base and 5 bases respectively, with 11 bases between them. In nucleotides, the CDR3 is TGCGCCAGCAGCCAAGCTCCGAGCGCGACCGGGGAGCTGTTTTTT. Encoded protein: CASSQAPSATGELFF.

This clone was observed a few times. This CDR3 is also generated by other DNA sequences in the sample. V is TRBV6-1 and J is TRBJ1-2; D is undetermined. This CDR3 region has 12 residues. V gave up 1 base and J gave up 4 bases, with 4 bases separating them. Germline CDR1 and CDR2: MNHNS and SASEGT. CDR3 residues: CASSEGSYGYTF. The CDR3 bases are TGTGCCAGCAGTGAAGGTAGCTATGGCTACACCTTC.

In its sample, this clone was seen once. The chain employs TRBV30 and TRBJ2-7; no definite D call. The V and J ends lost 3 bases and 3 bases respectively, with 9 bases between them. The CDR3 runs 12 residues. The germline V gene encodes CDR1 GTSNPN and CDR2 SVGIG (reference sequence). The CDR3 sequence: CAWSLESYEQYF. CDR3 DNA: TGTGCCTGGAGCTTGGAGAGCTACGAGCAGTACTTC.

This rearrangement joins TRBV7-9 to TRBJ2-7; the D is unclear. The CDR3 consists of 12 residues. With 2 bases removed from V and 2 bases from J, the gap between germline ends came to 4 bases. Per germline, CDR1 SEHNR and CDR2 FQNEAQ (reference sequence). The CDR3 reads CASSLNTYEQYF. The DNA for the CDR3 is TGTGCCAGCAGCTTAAACACCTACGAGCAGTACTTC.

This chain connects TRBV6-1 to TRBJ2-7; D not certain. CDR3 length equals 15 residues. The germline V gene has CDR1 MNHNS and CDR2 SASEGT. The ends were cut back, 6 bases at V and 1 base at J, with 16 bases in the middle. CDR3 sequence: CASRTFRVSSYEQYF. The CDR3 DNA follows: TGTGCCAGCAGAACGTTTCGGGTCAGTTCCTACGAGCAGTACTTC.

The chain employs TRBV27 and TRBJ2-1, with 13 positions matching TRBD2. Trimming removed 8 bases from V and 7 bases from J; junction bases left unmatched: 17. The CDR3 is made up of 18 amino acids. Germline V gene sequence: CDR1 MNHEY, CDR2 SMNVEV (reference sequence). In DNA form, the CDR3 reads TGTGCCAGCGAACCGGGACTAGCGGGGAGAGACGGAGGGAATGAGCAGTTCTTC. It yields the protein CASEPGLAGRDGGNEQFF.

The rearrangement uses TRBV28 and TRBJ1-2; maybe TRBD1 (5 bases). The CDR3 runs to 14 residues. The V gene's germline CDR1 is MDHEN and CDR2 SYDVKM. V was trimmed by 2 bases and J by 4 bases, leaving 11 bases between them. The CDR3 region is CASSLATESYGYTF. As DNA, the CDR3 is TGTGCCAGCAGTTTAGCGACAGAGTCCTATGGCTACACCTTC.